These 28 T cell receptor beta chains came from one sample sequenced in a study of monozygotic twins with inflammatory bowel disease. Reanalyzing the 5' RACE reads, TCRdb keeps one entry per CDR3 protein, without DNA. There are 140,000 to 150,000 distinct CDR3 sequences in the sample, with roughly 1.2% held by the top ten. Sequenced material: blood. All receptors derive from a human donor with ulcerative colitis or Crohn's disease, or a healthy co-twin of an affected twin (not recorded which).

This sequence joins TRBV12-3 or TRBV12-4 and TRBJ1-4. CDR3 length: 14 residues. Here the CDR3 reads CASSLFSVPEKLFF.

The rearrangement joins TRBV10-3 to TRBJ1-2; TCRdb's D call, TRBD1, is unchecked because there is no DNA. CDR1 and CDR2 (germline): ENHRY, SYGVKD. The CDR3 has 15 residues. The CDR3 here is CAISPQWDSVGGYTF.

V gene TRBV5-1 combines with J gene TRBJ2-1. This CDR3 comprises 14 residues. CDR1 SGHRS and CDR2 YFSETQ come from the germline V gene. The CDR3 sequence is CASSLATSFNEQFF.

V usage is TRBV5-4 and J usage is TRBJ2-7; TCRdb's D call, TRBD2, is unchecked because there is no DNA. The CDR3 consists of 13 residues. Germline lookup yields CDR1 SGHNT and CDR2 YYREEE (reference sequence). This CDR3 reads CASSSGRVYEQYF.

J is TRBJ2-1 and V is TRBV20-1; the D gene TCRdb calls, TRBD2, cannot be checked with no DNA. CDR1 is DFQATT and CDR2 is SNEGSKA in the germline V gene (reference sequence). The CDR3 contains 14 residues. This CDR3 reads CSGGRVSAYNEQFF.

V is TRBV19 and J is TRBJ1-2; the TCRdb call, TRBD1, lacks DNA for checking. Per germline, CDR1 LNHDA and CDR2 SQIVND (reference sequence). CDR3 length: 16 residues. This CDR3 reads CASSMDGNQANYGYTF.

The rearrangement uses TRBV12-3 or TRBV12-4 and TRBJ1-5; absent DNA, TCRdb's TRBD1 call cannot be checked. The length of the CDR3 is 14 residues. The CDR3 here is CASRQDRGGQPQHF.

The V and J genes are TRBV15 and TRBJ1-2; TCRdb proposes TRBD1, but this gene call is untestable without DNA. This CDR3 spans 14 amino acids. The germline V gene encodes CDR1 LNHNV and CDR2 YYDKDF (reference sequence). CDR3 sequence reads: CATSRDRDIGGYTF. Filled out from reference TRBV15 and TRBJ1-2, the complete variable domain reads DAMVIQNPRYQVTQFGKPVTLSCSQTLNHNVMYWYQQKSSQAPKLLFHYYDKDFNNEADTPDNFQSRRPNTSFCFLDIRSPGLGDTAMYLCATSRDRDIGGYTFGSGTRLTVV.

The CDR3 is CASSFVTGELFF. The chain couples TRBV7-3 to TRBJ2-2. The CDR3 covers 12 residues. Germline CDR1 is SGHTA and CDR2 is FQGTGA.

The gene calls are TRBV27 and TRBJ1-1. The CDR3 spans 13 residues. Germline V lookup: CDR1 MNHEY, CDR2 SMNVEV (reference sequence). The CDR3 protein is CASRPLMNTEAFF.

The chain couples TRBV24-1 to TRBJ1-2. CDR3 length equals 13 residues. Germline CDR1 and CDR2: KGHDR and SFDVKD. The CDR3: CATSSAGNYGYTF.

The J gene is TRBJ1-2, the V gene TRBV12-3 or TRBV12-4; TCRdb names TRBD1, which stays unverified in the absence of DNA. The CDR3 consists of 14 residues. The CDR3 region is CASSGDIQTYGYTF.

The chain couples TRBV28 to TRBJ2-6; lacking DNA, the TRBD2 call made by TCRdb goes unchecked. Germline CDR1 and CDR2: MDHEN and SYDVKM. CDR3 length: 17 residues. CDR3 amino acids: CASSRGLAGAGANVLTF.

The rearrangement uses TRBV3-1 and TRBJ2-3. Germline CDR1 and CDR2: LGHDT and YNNKEL (reference sequence). The CDR3 runs 14 residues. The CDR3 loop reads CASKGYLVADTQYF.

The chain employs TRBV24-1 and TRBJ1-5; the D call from TCRdb, TRBD1, cannot be confirmed without DNA. Germline lookup yields CDR1 KGHDR and CDR2 SFDVKD. This CDR3 spans 14 amino acids. The CDR3 sequence is CATNPYRGRQPQHF.

The CDR3 region is CASSSTRTVLSSGANVLTF. V and J are TRBV5-1 and TRBJ2-6; TCRdb outputs TRBD1, but without DNA this stays unchecked. The germline V gene encodes CDR1 SGHRS and CDR2 YFSETQ. The CDR3 sequence is 19 residues long. Combining the CDR3 with reference TRBV5-1 and TRBJ2-6 gives the whole variable domain KAGVTQTPRYLIKTRGQQVTLSCSPISGHRSVSWYQQTPGQGLQFLFEYFSETQRNKGNFPGRFSGRQFSNSRSEMNVSTLELGDSALYLCASSSTRTVLSSGANVLTFGAGSRLTVL.

CDR3 sequence reads: CASSPLGSGRREQYF. The V and J genes are TRBV7-3 and TRBJ2-7; TCRdb's D call, TRBD2, is unchecked because there is no DNA. CDR1 SGHTA and CDR2 FQGTGA come from the germline V gene. The CDR3 runs 15 residues.

The chain has TRBV29-1 and TRBJ2-5; the TCRdb call, TRBD2, lacks DNA for checking. CDR1 and CDR2 from the germline V gene are SQVTM and ANQGSEA. This CDR3 comprises 13 residues. Here the CDR3 reads CSVAAGVLETQYF.

The chain uses TRBV21-1 and TRBJ1-5; TCRdb returns TRBD1, unconfirmable since there is no DNA. TRBV21-1 is assigned pseudogene status. CDR3 length equals 16 residues. This CDR3 is CASSVDRGQGNQPQHF.

The chain links TRBV25-1 to TRBJ2-1; there is no DNA to check the TCRdb D call of TRBD2. Germline lookup yields CDR1 MGHDK and CDR2 SYGVNS. This CDR3 has 15 amino acids. CDR3 amino acids: CASSEYSGRLQEQFF.

The V gene is TRBV6-1, the J gene TRBJ2-5; the D gene TCRdb calls, TRBD2, cannot be checked with no DNA. The germline V gene has CDR1 MNHNS and CDR2 SASEGT. The CDR3 length is 15 residues. The CDR3 loop reads CASSEGGLYQETQYF.

The rearrangement links TRBV18 to TRBJ2-1; TCRdb picks TRBD1, but there is no DNA to check that call. The germline CDR1 and CDR2 sequences are KGHSH and LQKENI. The CDR3 sequence is 12 residues long. CDR3 sequence: CASSQDRTEQFF. The full variable domain, with the rest looked up from reference TRBV18 and TRBJ2-1, is NAGVMQNPRHLVRRRGQEARLRCSPMKGHSHVYWYRQLPEEGLKFMVYLQKENIIDESGMPKERFSAEFPKEGPSILRIQQVVRGDSAAYFCASSQDRTEQFFGPGTRLTVL.

This chain connects TRBV7-9 to TRBJ2-7. The CDR3 consists of 12 residues. The V gene's germline CDR1 is SEHNR and CDR2 FQNEAQ (reference sequence). The CDR3 reads CASSATFLGQYF.

This chain joins TRBV7-9 and TRBJ2-7. The CDR3 totals 15 residues. Germline CDR1 is SEHNR and CDR2 is FQNEAQ (reference sequence). CDR3 region: CASSLGISAPYEQYF.

V usage is TRBV7-2 and J usage is TRBJ2-1; TCRdb outputs TRBD2, but without DNA this stays unchecked. Germline V gene data show CDR1 as SGHTA and CDR2 as FQGNSA. The CDR3 covers 15 residues. CDR3 sequence reads: CASSLAGGPINEQFF.

CDR3 in amino acids: CASSPLGSEAFF. The chain couples TRBV13 to TRBJ1-1; TCRdb gives TRBD1 as the D gene, but with no DNA this cannot be confirmed. The CDR3 spans 12 residues. CDR1 is PRHDT and CDR2 is FYEKMQ in the germline V gene (reference sequence).

V is TRBV5-1 and J is TRBJ2-7; TCRdb lists TRBD1, though no DNA is available to test this call. Germline-derived CDR1 and CDR2 are SGHRS and YFSETQ. The CDR3 covers 14 residues. The CDR3 spells CASSGTVTGYEQYF.

This chain connects TRBV7-7 to TRBJ2-2; the D call of TRBD1 rests on TCRdb alone, since no DNA is present to check it. The CDR3 runs to 14 residues. The germline V gene encodes CDR1 SSHAT and CDR2 FNYEAQ (reference sequence). The CDR3 sequence is CASSSRQGVGELFF.